This TCR beta chain was profiled in a study of blood T cell repertoires in COVID-19. TCRdb's copy holds only in-frame clones and misses some; the assay was immunoSEQ multiplex PCR. This table has under 140,000 clones, over 65% appearing once. There are 13 residues in the CDR3. Looked up from germline, CDR1 is SQVTM and CDR2 is ANQGSEA. The junction had 6 bases not matched to a gene; V was cut back by 8 bases and J by 4 bases. The sample taken for sequencing was peripheral blood. The chain couples TRBV29-1 to TRBJ1-4; TRBD1 agrees at 8 bases. This receptor was obtained from a woman older than 75 with acute or convalescent COVID-19. CDR3 sequence (DNA): TGCAGCATCGGCGGACAGGGTAATGAAAAACTGTTTTTT. Its protein product is CSIGGQGNEKLFF.